The clone carrying this TCR beta chain occurred a few times. The CDR3 has 17 residues. V was pared by 3 bases and J by 4 bases, with 5 bases of the junction left unmatched. TCRdb ran MiXCR on the 5' RACE reads and lists one entry per CDR3 protein. The table lists around 340,000 distinct CDR3 sequences, under 15% of them singletons. This sample was included in a study of T cells after yellow fever vaccination. This receptor was identified in a man aged 18 to 35 who received the YFV17D yellow fever vaccine. The sequenced sample was CD4+ T cells sorted from PBMCs, obtained 15 days after the yellow fever booster vaccination. This rearrangement joins TRBV12-3 or TRBV12-4 to TRBJ2-2, with 13 bases aligning to TRBD2. CDR3 amino acids: CASSLTSGGPRTGELFF. In DNA form, the CDR3 reads TGTGCCAGCAGTTTGACTAGCGGGGGGCCACGCACCGGGGAGCTGTTTTTT.